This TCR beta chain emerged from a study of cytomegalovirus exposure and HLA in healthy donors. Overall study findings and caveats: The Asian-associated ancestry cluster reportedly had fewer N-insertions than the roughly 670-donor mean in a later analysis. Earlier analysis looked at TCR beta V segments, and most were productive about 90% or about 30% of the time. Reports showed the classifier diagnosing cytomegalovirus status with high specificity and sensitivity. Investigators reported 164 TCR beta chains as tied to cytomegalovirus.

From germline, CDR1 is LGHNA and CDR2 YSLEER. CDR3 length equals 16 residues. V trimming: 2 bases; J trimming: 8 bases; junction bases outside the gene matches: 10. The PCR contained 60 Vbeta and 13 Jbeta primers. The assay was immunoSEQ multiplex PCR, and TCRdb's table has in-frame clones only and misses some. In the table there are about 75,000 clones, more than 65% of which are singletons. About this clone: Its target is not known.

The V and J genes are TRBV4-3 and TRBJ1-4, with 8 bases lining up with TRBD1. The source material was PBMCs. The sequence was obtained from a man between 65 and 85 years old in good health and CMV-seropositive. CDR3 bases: TGCGCCAGCAGCCAAATGGGGCAGGGGGCAGAAGAAAAACTGTTTTTT. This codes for CASSQMGQGAEEKLFF.